The TCR beta chain described here comes from a study of siplizumab effects on memory and regulatory T cells. Study overall: Paired mixed lymphocyte reactions received either siplizumab at approximately 1 ug/mL or no drug. Overall study findings and caveats: Tregs that proliferated in siplizumab cultures did not have their suppressive function confirmed. For mappable alloreactive CD4+ clones, the mean Treg-derived fraction was around 74% with siplizumab and about 26% in controls.

The assay was immunoSEQ multiplex PCR, and TCRdb's table has in-frame clones only and misses some. The table includes around 3,500 clones, about 60% detected once. Regarding this clone: Its target is not known.

The mixed lymphocyte reaction cells were cocultured at 37°C for more than five days. CFSE-labelled responders and Violet Dye-labelled stimulators, both PBMCs, were mixed 1:1. The CDR3 contains 14 residues. From germline, CDR1 is SNHLY and CDR2 FYNNEI. The V gene lost 1 base and the J gene lost 4 bases, with 7 bases spanning the gap. The chain carries TRBV2 and TRBJ1-4; D is unclear. Material: CFSE-low (dividing) CD8+ T cells sorted from an allogeneic mixed lymphocyte reaction. This TCR derives from a human donor in good health; the cells came from an allogeneic mixed lymphocyte reaction. Some clones in this sample may be carry-over from other donors' samples. CDR3 nucleotide sequence: TGTGCCAGCAGTGAAGTGACCAATAATGAAAAACTGTTTTTT. Its protein product is CASSEVTNNEKLFF.